This T cell receptor (beta chain) was recorded in a study of early T cells in non-severe SARS-CoV-2 infection (dated by TCRdb to 2020 to 2022). A note on the overall study: TCR sequencing used bulk RNA from unsorted whole blood, so alpha and beta chains could not be paired.

Set within a cohort of healthcare workers in London, UK, this nested case-control study involved weekly PCR testing of nasopharyngeal swabs along with blood sampling. Healthcare workers were enrolled in the week of the UK lockdown, from 23 to 31 March 2020, and were followed every week for up to roughly 15 weeks. The germline V gene specifies MNHNS as CDR1 and SASEGT as CDR2. Reading from cysteine to phenylalanine, the CDR3 counts 13 amino acids. Only the CDR3 DNA is retained, 39 bases long and in frame from the first base. Between the V and J ends, shortened by 1 base and 5 bases respectively, the junction contains 8 bases. The library was built by means of 5' RACE. Sequencing instrument: NextSeq 500. In the TCR library protocol, unique molecular identifiers were attached to individual cDNA molecules to correct for PCR bias and sequencing error. Both TCR alpha and beta chains were sequenced, and tight co-correlation was observed between alpha and beta sequence abundances in each sample. Per the original workflow: V gene, J gene and CDR3 annotation of TCR sequences was performed with Decombinator V4. TCRs were defined as expanded if a significant change between any two time points was detected under a Poisson model with p below 0.0001. TCR abundances were normalised to the total number of TCRs sequenced in each sample and reported as counts per million. TRAV1-2 paired with TRAJ12, TRAJ20 or TRAJ33 defined MAIT TCRs, while TRAV10 paired with TRAJ18 defined iNKT TCRs. VDJdb, accessed on 1 November 2021, was searched for TCRs annotated for CMV, EBV and SARS-CoV-2, and TCRs annotated for more than one antigen were excluded. TCRdb reran the public reads through fastp at Q25 and MiXCR, keeping productive beta chains. All rows with the same CDR3 protein become a single entry with the most common DNA and genes. The V and J calls shown here were made by TCRdb, not taken from the authors' results. In all, the sample holds tens of thousands of distinct CDR3 sequences, and around 13% of those were seen once. The top ten constitute approximately 4.8% of the sample.

About this clonotype: Its antigen is not yet known. Base qualities are not provided; no much larger clone lies one nucleotide away.

Overall results and qualifications from the work: VDJdb matching was skewed toward anti-spike CD8 responses and likely underestimated virus-specific expansions, missing private and CD4 specificities.

Sequenced material: whole blood. Here the chain combines TRBV6-1 and TRBJ2-5; the D region may be TRBD1 or TRBD2, each matching 5 bases equally. This receptor was taken from an adult who was a healthcare worker with PCR-confirmed SARS-CoV-2 infection or an uninfected control (not recorded which). In nucleotides, the sequence is TGTGCCAGCAGTGAAGGGGGGATTGAGACCCAGTACTTC. This sequence encodes CASSEGGIETQYF.